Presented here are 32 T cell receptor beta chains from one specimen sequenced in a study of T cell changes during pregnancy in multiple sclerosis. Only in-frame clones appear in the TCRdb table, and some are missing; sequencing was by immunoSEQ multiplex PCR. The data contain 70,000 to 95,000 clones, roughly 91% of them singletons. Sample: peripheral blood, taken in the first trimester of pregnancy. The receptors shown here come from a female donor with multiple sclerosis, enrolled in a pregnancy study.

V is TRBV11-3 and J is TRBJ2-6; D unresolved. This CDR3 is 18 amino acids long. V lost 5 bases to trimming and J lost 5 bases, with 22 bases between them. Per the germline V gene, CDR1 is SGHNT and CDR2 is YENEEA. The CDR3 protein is CASSRLQSRQSRANVLTF. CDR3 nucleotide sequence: TGTGCCAGCAGCCGCCTACAATCTCGACAAAGTCGGGCCAACGTCCTGACTTTC.

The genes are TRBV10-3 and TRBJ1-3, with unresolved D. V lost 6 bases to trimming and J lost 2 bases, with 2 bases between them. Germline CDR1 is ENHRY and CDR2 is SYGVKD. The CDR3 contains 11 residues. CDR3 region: CAISTGNTIYF. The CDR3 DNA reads TGTGCCATCAGCACTGGAAACACCATATATTTT.

CDR3 protein: CASSVAGGSFNEQYF. DNA for the CDR3: TGTGCCAGCAGCGTAGCTGGAGGGAGCTTCAACGAGCAGTACTTC. The chain uses TRBV9 and TRBJ2-7, with a weak D call TRBD2 (6 bases). Germline-derived CDR1 and CDR2 are SGDLS and YYNGEE. The CDR3 contains 15 residues. The germline V and J ends were trimmed by 0 bases and 5 bases, with 15 bases remaining between them.

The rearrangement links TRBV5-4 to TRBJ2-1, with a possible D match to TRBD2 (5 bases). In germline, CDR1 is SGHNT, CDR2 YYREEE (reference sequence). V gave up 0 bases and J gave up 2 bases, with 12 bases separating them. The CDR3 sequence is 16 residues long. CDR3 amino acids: CASSLVPGITYNEQFF. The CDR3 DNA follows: TGTGCCAGCAGCTTGGTTCCGGGGATTACCTACAATGAGCAGTTCTTC.

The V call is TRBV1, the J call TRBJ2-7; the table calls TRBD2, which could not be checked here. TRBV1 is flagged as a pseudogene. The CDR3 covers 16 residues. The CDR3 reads CTSRYRYSGGSYGQYF. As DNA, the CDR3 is TGCACCAGCAGATACCGTTATAGCGGGGGCTCCTACGGGCAGTACTTC.

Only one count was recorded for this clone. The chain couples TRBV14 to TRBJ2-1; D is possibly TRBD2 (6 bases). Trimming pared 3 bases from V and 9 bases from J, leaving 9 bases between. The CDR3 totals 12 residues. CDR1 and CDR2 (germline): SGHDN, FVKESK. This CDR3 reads CASSQAGGEQFF. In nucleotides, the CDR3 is TGTGCCAGCAGCCAGGCCGGGGGTGAGCAGTTCTTC.

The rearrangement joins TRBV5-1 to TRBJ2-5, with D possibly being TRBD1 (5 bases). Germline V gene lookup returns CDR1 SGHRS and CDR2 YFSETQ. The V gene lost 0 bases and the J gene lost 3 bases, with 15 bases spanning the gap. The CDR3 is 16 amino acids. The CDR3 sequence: CASSLGQSRWEETQYF. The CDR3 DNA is TGCGCCAGCAGCTTGGGACAGTCGAGGTGGGAAGAGACCCAGTACTTC.

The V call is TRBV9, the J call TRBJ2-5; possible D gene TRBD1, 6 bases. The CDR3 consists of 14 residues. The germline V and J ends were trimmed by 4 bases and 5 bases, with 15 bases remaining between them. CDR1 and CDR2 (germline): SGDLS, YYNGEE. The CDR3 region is CASSKRTAGETQYF. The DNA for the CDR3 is TGTGCCAGCAGCAAAAGGACAGCAGGGGAGACCCAGTACTTC.

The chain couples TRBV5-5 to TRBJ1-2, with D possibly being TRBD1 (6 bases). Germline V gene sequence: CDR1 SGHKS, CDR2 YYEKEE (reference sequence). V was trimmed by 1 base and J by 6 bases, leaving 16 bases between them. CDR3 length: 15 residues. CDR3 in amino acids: CASSLSGGRRDGYTF. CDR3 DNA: TGTGCCAGCAGCTTGTCCGGGGGGCGGAGGGATGGCTACACCTTC.

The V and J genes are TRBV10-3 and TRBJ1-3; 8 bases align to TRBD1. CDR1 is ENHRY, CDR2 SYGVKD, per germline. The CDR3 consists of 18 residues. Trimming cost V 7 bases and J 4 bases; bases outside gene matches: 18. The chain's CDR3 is CAITPKGEAGGHGNTIYF. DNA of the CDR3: TGTGCCATCACCCCGAAAGGAGAGGCAGGGGGCCACGGAAACACCATATATTTT.

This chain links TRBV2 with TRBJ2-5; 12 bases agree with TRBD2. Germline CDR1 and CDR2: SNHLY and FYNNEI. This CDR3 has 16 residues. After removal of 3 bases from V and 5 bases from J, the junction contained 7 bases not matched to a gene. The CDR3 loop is CASSDVASGGAETQYF. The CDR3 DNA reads TGTGCCAGCAGTGACGTGGCTAGCGGGGGGGCGGAGACCCAGTACTTC. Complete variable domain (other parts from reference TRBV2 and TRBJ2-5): EPEVTQTPSHQVTQMGQEVILRCVPISNHLYFYWYRQILGQKVEFLVSFYNNEISEKSEIFDDQFSVERPDGSNFTLKIRSTKLEDSAMYFCASSDVASGGAETQYFGPGTRLLVL.

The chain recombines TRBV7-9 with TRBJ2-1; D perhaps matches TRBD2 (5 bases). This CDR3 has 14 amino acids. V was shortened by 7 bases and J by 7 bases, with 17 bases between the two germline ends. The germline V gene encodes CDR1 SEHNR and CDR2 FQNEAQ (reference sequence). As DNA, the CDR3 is TGTGCCAGCACCAAAAAGGAAGCGGAGAATGAGCAGTTCTTC. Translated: CASTKKEAENEQFF.

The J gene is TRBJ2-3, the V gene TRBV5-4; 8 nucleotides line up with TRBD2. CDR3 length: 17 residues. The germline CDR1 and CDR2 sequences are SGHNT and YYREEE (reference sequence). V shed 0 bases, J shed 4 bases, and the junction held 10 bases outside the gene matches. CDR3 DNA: TGTGCCAGCAGCTTGGCCGCGCGGGGGGCCCTGTCAGATACGCAGTATTTT. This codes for CASSLAARGALSDTQYF.

The CDR3 DNA is TGTGCCAGCAGCCAAGATCAACTAGCGGGGACATACACAGATACGCAGTATTTT. Its translation is CASSQDQLAGTYTDTQYF. The V gene is TRBV14, the J gene TRBJ2-3; 10 bases are a match to TRBD2. The germline CDR1 and CDR2 sequences are SGHDN and FVKESK. With 0 bases clipped from V and 2 bases from J, the junction kept 8 bases outside the gene matches. The CDR3 is made up of 18 amino acids.

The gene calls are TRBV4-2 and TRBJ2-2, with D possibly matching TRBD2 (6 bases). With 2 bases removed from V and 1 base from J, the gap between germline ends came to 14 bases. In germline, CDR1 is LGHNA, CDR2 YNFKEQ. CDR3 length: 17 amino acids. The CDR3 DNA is TGTGCCAGCAGCCAACGGGGAGCGCGGGGGAACACCGGGGAGCTGTTTTTT. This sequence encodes CASSQRGARGNTGELFF.

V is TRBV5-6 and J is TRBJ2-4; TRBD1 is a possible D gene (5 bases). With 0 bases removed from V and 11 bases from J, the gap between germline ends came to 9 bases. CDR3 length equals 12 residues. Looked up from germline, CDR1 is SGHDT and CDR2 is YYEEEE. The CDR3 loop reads CASSLEQDVQYF. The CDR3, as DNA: TGTGCCAGCAGCTTGGAACAGGACGTTCAGTACTTC.

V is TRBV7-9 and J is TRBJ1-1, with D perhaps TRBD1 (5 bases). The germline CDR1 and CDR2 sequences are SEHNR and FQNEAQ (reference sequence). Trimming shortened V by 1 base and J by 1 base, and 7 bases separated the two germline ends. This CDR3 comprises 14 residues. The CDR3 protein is CASSLGQRNTEAFF. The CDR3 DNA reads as TGTGCCAGCAGCTTAGGACAGAGGAACACTGAAGCTTTCTTT.

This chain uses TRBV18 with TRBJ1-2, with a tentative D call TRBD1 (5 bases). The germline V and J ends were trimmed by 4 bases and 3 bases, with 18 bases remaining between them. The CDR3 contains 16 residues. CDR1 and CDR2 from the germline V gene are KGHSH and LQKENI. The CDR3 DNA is TGTGCCAGCTCACTAAGCAGCGACAGAGCCTACTATGGCTACACCTTC. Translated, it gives CASSLSSDRAYYGYTF.

The CDR3 protein is CASSPREGARYNEQFF. In nucleotides, the CDR3 is TGTGCCAGCTCACCACGGGAGGGCGCACGTTACAATGAGCAGTTCTTC. The chain is built from TRBV18 and TRBJ2-1; 7 bases match TRBD2. V dropped 1 base and J dropped 4; count of bases not matched to a gene: 7. Germline loops: CDR1 KGHSH, CDR2 LQKENI. This CDR3 spans 16 amino acids.

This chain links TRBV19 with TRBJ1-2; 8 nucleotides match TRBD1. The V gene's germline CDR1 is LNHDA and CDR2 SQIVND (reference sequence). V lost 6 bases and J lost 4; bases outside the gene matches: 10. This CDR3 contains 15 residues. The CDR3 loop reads CASRTDRASLYGYTF. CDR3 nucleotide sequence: TGTGCCAGTAGGACGGACAGGGCTTCCCTCTATGGCTACACCTTC.

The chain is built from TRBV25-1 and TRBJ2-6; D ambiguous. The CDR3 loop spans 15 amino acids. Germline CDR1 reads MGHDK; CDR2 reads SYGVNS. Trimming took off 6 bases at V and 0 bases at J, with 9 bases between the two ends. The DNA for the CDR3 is TGTGCCAGCAGACCTCCCAGCTCTGGGGCCAACGTCCTGACTTTC. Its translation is CASRPPSSGANVLTF.

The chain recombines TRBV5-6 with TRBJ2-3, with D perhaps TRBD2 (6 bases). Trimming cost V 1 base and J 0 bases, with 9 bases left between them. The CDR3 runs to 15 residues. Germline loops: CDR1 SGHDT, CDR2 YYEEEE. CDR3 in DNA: TGTGCCAGCAGCTTGACGGGGGAAAGCACAGATACGCAGTATTTT. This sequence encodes CASSLTGESTDTQYF.

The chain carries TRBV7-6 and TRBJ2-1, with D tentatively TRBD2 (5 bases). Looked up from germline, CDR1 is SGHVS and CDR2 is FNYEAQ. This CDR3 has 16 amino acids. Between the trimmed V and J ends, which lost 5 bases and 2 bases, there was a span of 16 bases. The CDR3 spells CASSKAQWETYNEQFF. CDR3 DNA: TGTGCCAGCAGCAAGGCCCAATGGGAGACCTACAATGAGCAGTTCTTC.

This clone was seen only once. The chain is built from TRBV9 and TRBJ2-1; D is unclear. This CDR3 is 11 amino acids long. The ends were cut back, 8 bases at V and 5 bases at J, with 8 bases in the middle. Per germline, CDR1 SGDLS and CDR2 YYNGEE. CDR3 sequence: CASRRDNEQFF. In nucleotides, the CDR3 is TGTGCCAGTCGCCGCGACAATGAGCAGTTCTTC.

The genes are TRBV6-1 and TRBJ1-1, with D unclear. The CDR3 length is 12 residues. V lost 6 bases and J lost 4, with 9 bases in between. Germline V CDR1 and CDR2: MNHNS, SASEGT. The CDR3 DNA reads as TGTGCCAGCAGCTACGGTAGCACTGAAGCTTTCTTT. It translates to CASSYGSTEAFF.

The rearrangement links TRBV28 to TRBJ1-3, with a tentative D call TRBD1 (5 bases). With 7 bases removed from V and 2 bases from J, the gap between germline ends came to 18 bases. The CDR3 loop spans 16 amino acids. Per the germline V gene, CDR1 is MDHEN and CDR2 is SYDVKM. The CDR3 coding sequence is TGTGCCAGCATCGCCCGGGGAGGGGCGACTGGAAACACCATATATTTT. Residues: CASIARGGATGNTIYF. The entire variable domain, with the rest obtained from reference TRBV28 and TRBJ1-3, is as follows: DVKVTQSSRYLVKRTGEKVFLECVQDMDHENMFWYRQDPGLGLRLIYFSYDVKMKEKGDIPEGYSVSREKKERFSLILESASTNQTSMYLCASIARGGATGNTIYFGEGSWLTVV.

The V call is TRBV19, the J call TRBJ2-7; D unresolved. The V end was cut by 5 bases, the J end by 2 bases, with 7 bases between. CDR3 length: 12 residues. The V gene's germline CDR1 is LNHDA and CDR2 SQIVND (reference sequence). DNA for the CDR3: TGTGCCAGTAGTTCGGGTGCCTACGAGCAGTACTTC. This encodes CASSSGAYEQYF.

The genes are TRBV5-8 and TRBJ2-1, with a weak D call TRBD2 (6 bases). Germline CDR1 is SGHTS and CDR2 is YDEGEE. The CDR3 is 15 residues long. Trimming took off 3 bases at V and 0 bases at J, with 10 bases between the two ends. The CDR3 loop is CASSWGLDSYNEQFF. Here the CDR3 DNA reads TGTGCCAGCAGCTGGGGACTCGACTCCTACAATGAGCAGTTCTTC.

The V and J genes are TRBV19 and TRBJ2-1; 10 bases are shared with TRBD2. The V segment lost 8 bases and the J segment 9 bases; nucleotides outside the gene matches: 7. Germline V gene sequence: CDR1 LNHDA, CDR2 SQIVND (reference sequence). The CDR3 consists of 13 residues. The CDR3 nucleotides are TGTGCCAGTGAAAGCGGGGGGGCCTTTGAGCAGTTCTTC. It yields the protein CASESGGAFEQFF.

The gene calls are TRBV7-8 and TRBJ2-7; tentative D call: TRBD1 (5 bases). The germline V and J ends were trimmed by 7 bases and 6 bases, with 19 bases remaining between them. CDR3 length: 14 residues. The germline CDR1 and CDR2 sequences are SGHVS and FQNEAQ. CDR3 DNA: TGTGCCAGCACCGTAACGACCCAGGGTAGCGAGCAGTACTTC. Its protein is CASTVTTQGSEQYF.

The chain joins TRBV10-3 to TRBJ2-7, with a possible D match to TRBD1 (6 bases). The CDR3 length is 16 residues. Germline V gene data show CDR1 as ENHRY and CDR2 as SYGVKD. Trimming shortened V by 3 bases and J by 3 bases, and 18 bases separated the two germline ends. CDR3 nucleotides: TGTGCCATCAGTGAAAGCCCCGTTGGGACAATCTACGAGCAGTACTTC. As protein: CAISESPVGTIYEQYF.

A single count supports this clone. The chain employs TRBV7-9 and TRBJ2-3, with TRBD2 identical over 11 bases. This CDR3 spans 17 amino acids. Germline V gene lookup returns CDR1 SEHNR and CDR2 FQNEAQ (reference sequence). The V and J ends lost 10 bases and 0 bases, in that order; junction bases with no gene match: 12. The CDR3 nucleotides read TGTGCCACTAAACTAGCGGGGGCCCCTACTAGCACAGATACGCAGTATTTT. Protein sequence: CATKLAGAPTSTDTQYF.